Listed below are T cell receptor beta chains from one sample, sequenced in a study of response to subunit inactivated influenza vaccine. MiXCR, run by TCRdb on the RT-PCR reads, gives a single entry per CDR3 protein. The sample consists of 550,000 to 650,000 distinct CDR3 sequences, about 12% of them appearing once. This specimen was PBMCs from blood, taken on the day of vaccination. The source is a middle-aged man who received an inactivated influenza vaccine. Each CDR3 is given with its conserved first and last residue. A D gene is named only where the DNA matches it firmly. A row's size may be missing; if present it is once, few, many or a size class.

clone_size,d_call,j_call,v_call,cdr3_nt,cdr3_aa
few,.,TRBJ2-3,TRBV10-3,TGTGCCATCAGTCCGGGACGGAGCACAGATACGCAGTATTTT,CAISPGRSTDTQYF
.,.,TRBJ1-4,TRBV10-3,TGTGCCATCAGTGAGTCTACAGGGTTAACTAATGAAAAACTGTTTTTT,CAISESTGLTNEKLFF
few,TRBD2,TRBJ2-1,TRBV4-1,TGCGCCAGCAGCCAAGCCCTAGCGGGGAGATACAATGAGCAGTTCTTC,CASSQALAGRYNEQFF
many,TRBD2,TRBJ2-7,TRBV28,TGTGCCAGCAGTCTTTCGGGGGGCTCCTACGAGCAGTACTTC,CASSLSGGSYEQYF
few,.,TRBJ2-1,TRBV7-8,TGTGCCAGCAGCTTACATCGGCTGGGCAATGAGCAGTTCTTC,CASSLHRLGNEQFF
few,TRBD1,TRBJ2-5,TRBV6-1,TGTGCCAGCAGTGAACAGGCCACAGGGGGGGAGACCCAGTACTTC,CASSEQATGGETQYF
few,.,TRBJ1-5,TRBV20-1,TGCAGTGCTAGAGAAGGGGGGGGAAATCAGCCCCAGCATTTT,CSAREGGGNQPQHF
many,TRBD1,TRBJ2-7,TRBV5-1,TGCGCCAGCAGCTCAACGGACAGGGGGCCAGTCGAGCAGTACTTC,CASSSTDRGPVEQYF
.,TRBD2,TRBJ2-1,TRBV29-1,TGCAGCGCTTCCGAACTAGCGGGAGGGCCTGGTGAGCAGTTCTTC,CSASELAGGPGEQFF
.,.,TRBJ2-1,TRBV5-6,TGTGCCAGCAGCGAACAGGGGAGGGAGCAGTTCTTC,CASSEQGREQFF
.,.,TRBJ2-2,TRBV7-2,TGTGCCAGCATCGACTTATGGGTTACCGGGGAGCTGTTTTTT,CASIDLWVTGELFF
many,TRBD1,TRBJ1-1,TRBV5-1,TGCGCCAGCAGCTTGGGGGGGAGGACAGGAGACATGAACACTGAAGCTTTCTTT,CASSLGGRTGDMNTEAFF
few,.,TRBJ1-1,TRBV29-1,TGCAGCGTTCAGGGCACTGAAGCTTTCTTT,CSVQGTEAFF
.,TRBD2,TRBJ2-1,TRBV6-4,TGTGCCAGCAGTAACCGGCGGGGGGCCAGGGCTAGGACCTACAATGAGCAGTTCTTC,CASSNRRGARARTYNEQFF
many,TRBD2,TRBJ2-1,TRBV4-1,TGCGCCAGCAGCCAAGATGGGACTACTTTGGGTGAGCAGTTCTTC,CASSQDGTTLGEQFF
few,.,TRBJ2-5,TRBV5-1,TGCGCCAGCAGCTCGTCCAGTAAACAAGAGACCCAGTACTTC,CASSSSSKQETQYF
few,.,TRBJ2-7,TRBV27,TGTGCCAGCACCTTGAAGGTCGGGGAGAGCGGCGAGCAGTACTTC,CASTLKVGESGEQYF
few,.,TRBJ1-2,TRBV4-1,TGCGCCAGCAGCCAAATCGGCAGGCGAAACTATGGCTACACCTTC,CASSQIGRRNYGYTF
few,.,TRBJ2-5,TRBV7-2,TGTGCCAGCAGCGCCCCTTACCGGGACTTGCAAGAGACCCAGTACTTC,CASSAPYRDLQETQYF
.,.,TRBJ2-5,TRBV3-1,TGTGCCAGCAGCCAAGTCGTGGTGGGGGAGACCCAGTACTTC,CASSQVVVGETQYF
many,TRBD1,TRBJ2-7,TRBV7-2,TGTGCCAGCAGCTCCGGGACAGGGGGTTACGAGCAGTACTTC,CASSSGTGGYEQYF
.,TRBD1,TRBJ1-6,TRBV12-3/TRBV12-4,TGTGCCAGCAGTCAACAGGGGATGAATTCACCCCTCCACTTT,CASSQQGMNSPLHF
many,.,TRBJ1-2,TRBV14,TGTGCCAGCAGCCCGAATGACATGTGGATTAACTATGGCTACACCTTC,CASSPNDMWINYGYTF
few,.,TRBJ1-3,TRBV19,TGTGCCAGCTCCCCGACAGCTTCTGGAAACACCATATATTTT,CASSPTASGNTIYF
few,.,TRBJ2-1,TRBV12-3/TRBV12-4,TGTGCCAGCACCCACAAGGGGGGAAAAGGCTCCTACAATGAGCAGTTCTTC,CASTHKGGKGSYNEQFF
many,TRBD1,TRBJ2-1,TRBV4-3,TGCGCCAGCAGCCAATCACTGGGACAGGGTCCCTACAATGAGCAGTTCTTC,CASSQSLGQGPYNEQFF
few,TRBD2,TRBJ2-7,TRBV9,TGTGCCAGCAGCCCTGGGACTAGCGGGAGGGCCCTATCCTACGAGCAGTACTTC,CASSPGTSGRALSYEQYF
few,.,TRBJ2-5,TRBV20-1,TGCAGTGCAGGACCGCCTGGTAAAGAGACCCAGTACTTC,CSAGPPGKETQYF
many,TRBD2,TRBJ2-1,TRBV7-9,TGTGCCAGCAGCTTAGCGCTAGCGGGGGTATACAATGAGCAGTTCTTC,CASSLALAGVYNEQFF
.,.,TRBJ2-2,TRBV6-2/TRBV6-3,TGTGCCAGCCAGGAGAGGAACCCGGGAACTCCTACGCCCGGGGAGCTGTTTTTT,CASQERNPGTPTPGELFF
many,TRBD1,TRBJ2-7,TRBV27,TGTGCCAGCAGTTTAGGGGGACAGGGGCTCAACGAGCAGTACTTC,CASSLGGQGLNEQYF
.,.,TRBJ1-4,TRBV28,TGTGCCAGGCATGAAAAACTGTTTTTT,CARHEKLFF
.,TRBD1,TRBJ2-7,TRBV3-1,TGTGCCAGCAGCCCGACAGGGGCGGTGGGTCACGAGCAGTACTTC,CASSPTGAVGHEQYF
.,.,TRBJ2-7,TRBV23-1,TGCGCCAGCAGTCAATCCCGTTGGGCTAGCGCACACTTC,CASSQSRWASAHF
.,TRBD1,TRBJ2-5,TRBV20-1,TGCAGTGCTAGGGCAGGGGGTCACCAAGAGACCCAGTACTTC,CSARAGGHQETQYF
.,.,TRBJ2-1,TRBV12-3/TRBV12-4,TGTGCCAGCATGAGTACCTCTCACAATGAGCAGTTCTTC,CASMSTSHNEQFF
few,TRBD2,TRBJ2-7,TRBV7-2,TGTGCCAGCAGCTTAGAAGGACTAGCGGGAACCTTGGAGCAGTACTTC,CASSLEGLAGTLEQYF
many,.,TRBJ2-7,TRBV27,TGTGCCAGCAGTTTGTCCGGCCCCTACGAGCAGTACTTC,CASSLSGPYEQYF
many,.,TRBJ2-3,TRBV12-3/TRBV12-4,TGTGCCAGCACTCCCGCGACTGGCACAGATACGCAGTATTTT,CASTPATGTDTQYF
many,TRBD1,TRBJ2-6,TRBV12-3/TRBV12-4,TGTGCCAGCAGCGAGGGGGCCGGGGCCAACGTCCTGACTTTC,CASSEGAGANVLTF
.,TRBD2,TRBJ2-5,TRBV4-2,TGTGCCAGCAGCCAAAGACTAGCGGGAGGTTTCGGAGTCGTGGAGACCCAGTACTTC,CASSQRLAGGFGVVETQYF
few,TRBD2,TRBJ2-1,TRBV28,TGTGCCAGCAGTCCCAGAGGGACTAGCGGGTACAATGAGCAGTTCTTC,CASSPRGTSGYNEQFF
few,.,TRBJ2-3,TRBV5-6,TGTGCCAGCAGCTTTCGGGTGGGGCCCCAGAGAAATACGCAGTATTTT,CASSFRVGPQRNTQYF
few,.,TRBJ2-1,TRBV14,TGTGCCAGCAGCCAGGCAGGGGGGCAGGCGCAGTTCTTC,CASSQAGGQAQFF
few,.,TRBJ2-5,TRBV3-1,TGTGCCAGCAGCCAAAGGGTGGAGACCCAGTACTTC,CASSQRVETQYF
.,.,TRBJ2-1,TRBV12-3/TRBV12-4,TGTGCCAGCAGTTACCAGATCGGAGGCTCCAATGAGCAGTTCTTC,CASSYQIGGSNEQFF
.,.,TRBJ2-1,TRBV9,TGTGCCAGCAGCGTAGAATCAGGGACGGATGAGCAGTTCTTC,CASSVESGTDEQFF
.,.,TRBJ1-1,TRBV7-9,TGTGCCAGCAGCTTCGGCTACAGGAACACTGAAGCTTTCTTT,CASSFGYRNTEAFF
few,.,TRBJ2-3,TRBV5-1,TGCGCCAGCAGCTCCCCGACAGGTTCTAGCACAGATACGCAGTATTTT,CASSSPTGSSTDTQYF
.,TRBD2,TRBJ2-5,TRBV20-1,TGCTGTGCTAGAGGCCGCCCTAAGCTAGCGGGAGGGCCAGGGAAGGAGACCCAGTACTTC,CCARGRPKLAGGPGKETQYF
many,.,TRBJ2-2,TRBV10-1,TGCGCCAGCAGTGAGTCGTCGGGGCCCGGGGAGCTGTTTTTT,CASSESSGPGELFF
many,.,TRBJ2-2,TRBV4-2,TGTGCCAGCAGCCAAGATTCTTGGGGCCTGAACACCGGGGAGCTGTTTTTT,CASSQDSWGLNTGELFF
.,.,TRBJ2-7,TRBV10-2,TGCGCCAGCAGTGAGAGGTGGGGACAGTACTTC,CASSERWGQYF
few,.,TRBJ1-5,TRBV6-1,TGTGCCAGCAGTGACGGGTACCATCAGCCCCAGCATTTT,CASSDGYHQPQHF
few,TRBD1,TRBJ2-2,TRBV6-2/TRBV6-3,TGTGCCAGCAGTGGCAGGGGGCGAGGTCGTACCGGGGAGCTGTTTTTT,CASSGRGRGRTGELFF